This T cell receptor beta chain was obtained from a study of cytomegalovirus exposure and HLA in healthy donors. Sequencing used immunoSEQ multiplex PCR; TCRdb keeps in-frame clones, though not all of them. Found here are under 200,000 clones, around 92% of them singletons; the top ten hold around 4.4%. The CDR3 extends over 17 amino acids. V shed 5 bases and J 3 bases; nucleotides not matched to a gene: 15. Germline values: CDR1 MGHRA, CDR2 YSYEKL. Sequenced: PBMCs. The gene calls are TRBV4-1 and TRBJ1-1, with 7 positions matching TRBD1. This TCR was sampled from a man between 18 and 29 years old in good health and CMV-seropositive. The CDR3 DNA follows: TGCGCCAGCAGCAAAAGAGAGAGGAGGGGGCGAGACACTGAAGCTTTCTTT. This gives the protein CASSKRERRGRDTEAFF.